Below, 27 T cell receptor beta chains from the same sample are listed, as sequenced in a study of T cell changes during pregnancy in multiple sclerosis. The data were produced by immunoSEQ multiplex PCR, yet TCRdb's version contains in-frame clones alone and is incomplete. The sample records around 50,000 clones, around 90% being singletons. The sequencing used CD4+ T cells from peripheral blood mononuclear cells, collected after pregnancy. The receptors shown here come from a female donor in good health, enrolled as a control in a pregnancy study.

The rearrangement links TRBV11-2 to TRBJ1-1; the D gene is possibly TRBD1 (6 bases). CDR1 is SGHAT and CDR2 is FQNNGV in the germline V gene. CDR3 length equals 15 residues. V lost 6 bases to trimming and J lost 1 base, with 15 bases between them. Here the CDR3 reads CASSLTDRQNTEAFF. The CDR3 region has the DNA TGTGCCAGCAGTTTAACCGACAGGCAGAACACTGAAGCTTTCTTT.

The CDR3 nucleotides are TGTGCCAGCAGCCAGGGGGACAAAAGCCAAGAGACCCAGTACTTC. Translated, it gives CASSQGDKSQETQYF. The chain has TRBV4-2 and TRBJ2-5; D might be TRBD1 (6 bases). The CDR3 covers 15 residues. From germline, CDR1 is LGHNA and CDR2 YNFKEQ. V dropped 3 bases and J dropped 1 base, with 12 bases sitting between them.

The chain joins TRBV15 to TRBJ2-7; maybe TRBD2 (5 bases). Germline V gene data show CDR1 as LNHNV and CDR2 as YYDKDF (reference sequence). The CDR3 has 15 amino acids. Trimming took 0 bases from V and 0 from J, leaving 9 bases between them. The CDR3 nucleotides are TGTGCCACCAGCAGAGATCGTCGGGGCTCCTACGAGCAGTACTTC. Encoded protein: CATSRDRRGSYEQYF. The full variable domain, in which reference TRBV15 and TRBJ2-7 provide the parts outside the CDR3, is DAMVIQNPRYQVTQFGKPVTLSCSQTLNHNVMYWYQQKSSQAPKLLFHYYDKDFNNEADTPDNFQSRRPNTSFCFLDIRSPGLGDTAMYLCATSRDRRGSYEQYFGPGTRLTVT.

The genes are TRBV20-1 and TRBJ2-2; D uncertain. The CDR3 totals 11 residues. V lost 4 bases and J lost 4, with 4 bases in between. Per germline, CDR1 DFQATT and CDR2 SNEGSKA (reference sequence). Here the CDR3 DNA reads TGCAGTGCTACTCGCACCGGGGAGCTGTTTTTT. Its protein is CSATRTGELFF.

This clone was recorded only once. V and J are TRBV7-2 and TRBJ1-1; 8 positions agree with TRBD1. This CDR3 is 13 amino acids long. In germline, CDR1 is SGHTA, CDR2 FQGNSA. V was pared by 2 bases and J by 6 bases, with 2 bases of the junction left unmatched. CDR3 in amino acids: CASSLQGAAEAFF. CDR3 in DNA: TGTGCCAGCAGCTTACAGGGGGCCGCTGAAGCTTTCTTT.

The V gene is TRBV4-2, the J gene TRBJ1-1; D possibly corresponds to TRBD1 (6 bases). Trimming shortened V by 5 bases and J by 5 bases, and 24 bases separated the two germline ends. Germline V CDR1 and CDR2: LGHNA, YNFKEQ. The CDR3 sequence is 17 residues long. The CDR3 loop is CASSTLGNEGEGTEAFF. CDR3 nucleotide sequence: TGTGCCAGCAGCACATTGGGGAACGAGGGGGAAGGGACTGAAGCTTTCTTT.

This clone was counted only a few times. The rearrangement links TRBV7-9 to TRBJ2-1, with D tentatively TRBD1 (5 bases). Germline-derived CDR1 and CDR2 are SEHNR and FQNEAQ (reference sequence). CDR3 length: 14 residues. Trimming pared 2 bases from V and 1 base from J, leaving 6 bases between. The CDR3 is CASSLKGSYNEQFF. The CDR3 DNA reads as TGTGCCAGCAGCTTAAAGGGGTCCTACAATGAGCAGTTCTTC.

The J gene is TRBJ2-7, the V gene TRBV7-9; 8 positions agree with TRBD2. After removal of 1 base from V and 5 bases from J, the junction contained 7 bases not matched to a gene. The CDR3 is 15 amino acids. Germline V lookup: CDR1 SEHNR, CDR2 FQNEAQ (reference sequence). This chain's CDR3 is CASSLVGRAYDEQYF. The CDR3, as DNA: TGTGCCAGCAGCTTAGTCGGGAGGGCCTACGACGAGCAGTACTTC.

The J gene is TRBJ2-5, the V gene TRBV7-8, with TRBD2 as a possible D gene (7 bases). V was pared by 5 bases and J by 2 bases, with 18 bases between. Germline V lookup: CDR1 SGHVS, CDR2 FQNEAQ. The CDR3 spans 16 residues. In DNA, the CDR3 is TGTGCCAGCAGCGACGAACAGGGAGGGAATCAAGAGACCCAGTACTTC. Translating gives CASSDEQGGNQETQYF.

The J gene is TRBJ2-5, the V gene TRBV5-1, with 8 bases fitting TRBD2. Germline loops: CDR1 SGHRS, CDR2 YFSETQ. With V trimmed by 2 bases and J by 3 bases, 3 bases remained unmatched. This CDR3 contains 14 residues. In nucleotides, the CDR3 is TGCGCCAGCAGCTTTGGTAGCGGGGAAGAGACCCAGTACTTC. Translating gives CASSFGSGEETQYF.

J is TRBJ2-5 and V is TRBV7-6, with D unresolved. The germline V gene encodes CDR1 SGHVS and CDR2 FNYEAQ. V lost 3 bases, J lost 0 bases, and 11 bases lay in between. The CDR3 has 15 residues. DNA for the CDR3: TGTGCCAGCAGCTTGCGTGGTCGGTACCAAGAGACCCAGTACTTC. This encodes CASSLRGRYQETQYF.

The chain has TRBV4-2 and TRBJ2-2; a possible D gene is TRBD2 (7 bases). CDR1 is LGHNA and CDR2 is YNFKEQ in the germline V gene. V lost 1 base and J lost 5, with 17 bases in between. The CDR3 is made up of 17 amino acids. CDR3 bases: TGTGCCAGCAGCCAAGTAGTCGGGGGGCCCATTACCGGGGAGCTGTTTTTT. Encoded protein: CASSQVVGGPITGELFF.

The chain combines TRBV28 with TRBJ1-1, with TRBD1 matching 8 bases. Per the germline V gene, CDR1 is MDHEN and CDR2 is SYDVKM. The CDR3 covers 17 residues. With V trimmed by 2 bases and J by 1 base, 9 bases remained unmatched. Here the CDR3 DNA reads TGTGCCAGCAGTTTAGGCCGAGTGGGACAGGCGAACACTGAAGCTTTCTTT. As protein: CASSLGRVGQANTEAFF. Full variable domain (rest looked up from reference TRBV28 and TRBJ1-1): DVKVTQSSRYLVKRTGEKVFLECVQDMDHENMFWYRQDPGLGLRLIYFSYDVKMKEKGDIPEGYSVSREKKERFSLILESASTNQTSMYLCASSLGRVGQANTEAFFGQGTRLTVV.

This clone has just one count. The chain couples TRBV5-6 to TRBJ2-3; tentatively, D is TRBD1 (7 bases). Trimming shortened V by 7 bases and J by 1 base, and 22 bases separated the two germline ends. The CDR3 contains 17 residues. CDR1 is SGHDT, CDR2 YYEEEE, per germline. The CDR3 sequence: CASVLQGRLFGTDTQYF. The CDR3 DNA is TGTGCCAGCGTACTACAGGGGAGGTTATTCGGCACAGATACGCAGTATTTT.

The V gene is TRBV7-6, the J gene TRBJ1-1; the D gene is possibly TRBD1 (5 bases). The CDR3 is 13 residues long. V was trimmed by 5 bases and J by 3 bases, leaving 10 bases between them. Looked up from germline, CDR1 is SGHVS and CDR2 is FNYEAQ. CDR3 amino acids: CASSHTRDTEAFF. The CDR3 DNA sequence: TGTGCCAGCAGCCATACCAGGGACACTGAAGCTTTCTTT.

This clone was detected once. The gene calls are TRBV5-1 and TRBJ2-5, with TRBD2 identical over 11 bases. CDR1 is SGHRS and CDR2 is YFSETQ in the germline V gene. V dropped 5 bases and J dropped 4; count of bases not matched to a gene: 4. This CDR3 is built from 14 residues. The CDR3 sequence is CASRPGLAGETQYF. The CDR3 bases are TGCGCCAGCAGGCCCGGACTAGCGGGAGAGACCCAGTACTTC.

The V and J genes are TRBV14 and TRBJ1-2, with TRBD1 matching 11 bases. From germline, CDR1 is SGHDN and CDR2 FVKESK. The V gene end was trimmed by 3 bases and the J gene end by 4 bases; junction bases not matched to a gene: 4. This CDR3 has 15 amino acids. The CDR3 DNA sequence: TGTGCCAGCAGCCATGCCGGGACAGGGGGCTATGGCTACACCTTC. This gives the protein CASSHAGTGGYGYTF.

This clone was found once. This rearrangement joins TRBV10-2 to TRBJ2-1; 7 positions agree with TRBD2. The CDR3 has 13 residues. With V trimmed by 7 bases and J by 7 bases, 7 bases remained unmatched. CDR1 WSHSY and CDR2 SAAADI come from the germline V gene. The CDR3 is CASTGRPWNEQFF. Here the CDR3 DNA reads TGCGCCAGCACCGGGAGGCCGTGGAATGAGCAGTTCTTC.

This chain joins TRBV19 and TRBJ1-1; no reliable D call. Germline CDR1 reads LNHDA; CDR2 reads SQIVND (reference sequence). CDR3 length: 15 amino acids. Trimming shortened V by 3 bases and J by 1 base, and 12 bases separated the two germline ends. The CDR3 DNA follows: TGTGCCAGTAGTATTTTAAACAGACCGAACACTGAAGCTTTCTTT. Protein: CASSILNRPNTEAFF.

This clone is a singleton in its sample. This chain links TRBV6-6 with TRBJ2-4; maybe TRBD1 (6 bases). The germline V gene has CDR1 MNHNY and CDR2 SVGAGI (reference sequence). The CDR3 contains 16 residues. V was cut by 5 bases and J by 1 base, with 15 bases left in between. The CDR3 coding sequence is TGTGCCAGCAGTCAAGACAGGATCGGGGCCAAAAACATTCAGTACTTC. As protein: CASSQDRIGAKNIQYF.

The chain links TRBV19 to TRBJ2-7; D gene unclear. The CDR3 loop spans 14 amino acids. CDR1 and CDR2 (germline): LNHDA, SQIVND (reference sequence). The V and J ends lost 1 base and 0 bases respectively, with 7 bases between them. This chain's CDR3 is CASSIVGGSYEQYF. DNA for the CDR3: TGTGCCAGTAGTATAGTAGGCGGCTCCTACGAGCAGTACTTC.

The chain uses TRBV30 and TRBJ1-2; D possibly corresponds to TRBD1 (5 bases). This CDR3 is 17 amino acids long. Deletions cut 0 bases from V and 5 bases from J, with 22 bases between. CDR1 is GTSNPN, CDR2 SVGIG, per germline (reference sequence). The CDR3 DNA follows: TGTGCCTGGAGTGTCTGGGGCAGGGCCTCTAGGGCGTATGGCTACACCTTC. Residues: CAWSVWGRASRAYGYTF.

V usage is TRBV27 and J usage is TRBJ2-7, with D hard to call. The CDR3 covers 15 residues. Trimming pared 2 bases from V and 0 bases from J, leaving 11 bases between. Germline V gene data show CDR1 as MNHEY and CDR2 as SMNVEV (reference sequence). The CDR3 DNA is TGTGCCAGCAGTTTACAGGCATCGAGCTCCTACGAGCAGTACTTC. Encoded protein: CASSLQASSSYEQYF.

This clone was found many times. Written as DNA, the CDR3 is TGTGCCTGGAGTGGGACAGCGAACACTGAAGCTTTCTTT. Its translation is CAWSGTANTEAFF. The J gene is TRBJ1-1, the V gene TRBV30; possible D gene TRBD1, 6 bases. The CDR3 covers 13 residues. In germline, CDR1 is GTSNPN, CDR2 SVGIG (reference sequence). The V end was cut by 1 base, the J end by 1 base, with 7 bases between.

The DNA for the CDR3 is TGTGCCAGTACCGATTCAGGGACTATCTACAATGAGCAGTTCTTC. This translates into CASTDSGTIYNEQFF. The chain joins TRBV19 to TRBJ2-1; 7 bases align to TRBD2. CDR1 LNHDA and CDR2 SQIVND come from the germline V gene (reference sequence). The CDR3 spans 15 residues. V lost 7 bases, J lost 3 bases, and 9 bases stayed unmatched. Using reference TRBV19 and TRBJ2-1 for the parts outside the CDR3, the full variable domain is DGGITQSPKYLFRKEGQNVTLSCEQNLNHDAMYWYRQDPGQGLRLIYYSQIVNDFQKGDIAEGYSVSREKKESFPLTVTSAQKNPTAFYLCASTDSGTIYNEQFFGPGTRLTVL.

The rearrangement links TRBV19 to TRBJ2-1, with 7 bases aligning to TRBD2. The germline CDR1 and CDR2 sequences are LNHDA and SQIVND (reference sequence). This CDR3 contains 15 residues. The junction had 7 bases not matched to a gene; V was cut back by 3 bases and J by 5 bases. CDR3 bases: TGTGCCAGTAGTATTGGAGCGGGAACCAACAATGAGCAGTTCTTC. It is translated as CASSIGAGTNNEQFF. Drawing the rest from reference TRBV19 and TRBJ2-1, the complete variable domain is DGGITQSPKYLFRKEGQNVTLSCEQNLNHDAMYWYRQDPGQGLRLIYYSQIVNDFQKGDIAEGYSVSREKKESFPLTVTSAQKNPTAFYLCASSIGAGTNNEQFFGPGTRLTVL.

The chain couples TRBV5-1 to TRBJ2-7, with a tentative D call TRBD2 (5 bases). V lost 1 base and J 3 bases, leaving 11 bases between the germline ends. Germline lookup yields CDR1 SGHRS and CDR2 YFSETQ. The CDR3 covers 14 residues. CDR3 nucleotides: TGCGCCAGCAGCTTGCTGGCTAGCAGCTACGAGCAGTACTTC. Translated, it gives CASSLLASSYEQYF.